This TCR beta chain came from a study of OX40 agonist ivuxolimab in advanced cancers. Study-level background: Prior checkpoint blockade (anti-PD-1, anti-PD-L1 or anti-CTLA-4) was permitted; 40% had it.

Here immunoSEQ multiplex PCR was the method, and the copy in TCRdb shows in-frame clones only, minus some. This table has about 100,000 clones, less than 85% appearing once. The CDR3 extends over 12 amino acids. Germline V gene data show CDR1 as MNHEY and CDR2 as SVGAGI. With 5 bases removed from V and 4 bases from J, the gap between germline ends came to 8 bases. J is TRBJ1-2 and V is TRBV6-5; possibly TRBD1 for D (5 bases). This clonotype was sampled from an adult with an advanced solid tumor such as melanoma, head and neck, liver or kidney cancer. The sequencing here drew on CD4+ or CD8+ T cells sorted from blood, taken in a trial of the OX40 agonist ivuxolimab. This CDR3 reads CASSPGGYGYTF. The CDR3 DNA follows: TGTGCCAGCAGTCCGGGGGGCTATGGCTACACCTTC.